This T cell receptor (beta chain) originates from a study of cytomegalovirus exposure and HLA in healthy donors. The V and J ends lost 2 bases and 3 bases, in that order; junction bases with no gene match: 8. The germline CDR1 and CDR2 sequences are MGHDK and SYGVNS. This CDR3 spans 18 amino acids. The protocol was immunoSEQ multiplex PCR, while the TCRdb copy is restricted to in-frame clones and leaves out a portion. The repertoire has about 260,000 clones, 90% of them found once; the top ten carry around 3.1%. The sample was PBMCs. This rearrangement joins TRBV25-1 to TRBJ2-3; 13 bases agree with TRBD2. The sequence was obtained from a woman in her 30s in good health and CMV-seronegative. CDR3 coding DNA: TGTGCCAGCAGTGAAGGTGGACTAGCGGGAGTAGTGACAGATACGCAGTATTTT. This encodes CASSEGGLAGVVTDTQYF.